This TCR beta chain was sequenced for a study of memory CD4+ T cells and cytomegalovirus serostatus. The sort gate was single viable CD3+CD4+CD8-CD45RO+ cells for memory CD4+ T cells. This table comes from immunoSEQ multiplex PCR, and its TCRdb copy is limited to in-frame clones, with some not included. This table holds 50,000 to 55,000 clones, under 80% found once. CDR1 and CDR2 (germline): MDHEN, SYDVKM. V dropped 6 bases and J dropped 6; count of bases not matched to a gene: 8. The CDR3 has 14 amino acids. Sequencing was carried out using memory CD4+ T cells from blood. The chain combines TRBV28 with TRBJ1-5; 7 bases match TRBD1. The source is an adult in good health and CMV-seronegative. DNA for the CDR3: TGTGCCAGCAGCCCCAGGGGGGGAATTCAGCCCCAGCATTTT. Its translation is CASSPRGGIQPQHF.